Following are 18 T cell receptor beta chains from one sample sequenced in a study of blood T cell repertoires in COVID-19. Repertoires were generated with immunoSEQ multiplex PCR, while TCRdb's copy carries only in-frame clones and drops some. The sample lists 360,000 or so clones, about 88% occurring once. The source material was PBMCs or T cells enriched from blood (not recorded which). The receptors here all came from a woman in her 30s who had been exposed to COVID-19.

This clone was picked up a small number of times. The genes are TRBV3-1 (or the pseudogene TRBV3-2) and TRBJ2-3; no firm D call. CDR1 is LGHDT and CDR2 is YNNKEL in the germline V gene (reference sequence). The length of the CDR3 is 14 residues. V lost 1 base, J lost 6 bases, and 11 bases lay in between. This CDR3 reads CASSQVPGWDTQYF. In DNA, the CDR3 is TGTGCCAGCAGCCAAGTGCCGGGTTGGGATACGCAGTATTTT.

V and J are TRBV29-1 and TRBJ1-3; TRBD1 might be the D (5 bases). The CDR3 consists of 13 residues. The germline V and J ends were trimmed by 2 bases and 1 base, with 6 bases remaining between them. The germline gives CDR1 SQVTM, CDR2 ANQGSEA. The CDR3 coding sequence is TGCAGCGTTGAACGGGGGTCTGGAAACACCATATATTTT. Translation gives CSVERGSGNTIYF.

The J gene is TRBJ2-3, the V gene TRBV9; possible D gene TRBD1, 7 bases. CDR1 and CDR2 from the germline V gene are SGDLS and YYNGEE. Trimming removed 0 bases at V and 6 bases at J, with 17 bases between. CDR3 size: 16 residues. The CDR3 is CASSVGPGEGADTQYF. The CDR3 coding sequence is TGTGCCAGCAGCGTAGGACCGGGAGAGGGGGCGGATACGCAGTATTTT.

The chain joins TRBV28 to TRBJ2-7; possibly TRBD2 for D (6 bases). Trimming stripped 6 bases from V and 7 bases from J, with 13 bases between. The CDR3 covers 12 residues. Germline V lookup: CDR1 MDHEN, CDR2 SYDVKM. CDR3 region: CASRTGLLEQYF. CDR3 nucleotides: TGTGCCAGCAGGACGGGACTCCTAGAGCAGTACTTC.

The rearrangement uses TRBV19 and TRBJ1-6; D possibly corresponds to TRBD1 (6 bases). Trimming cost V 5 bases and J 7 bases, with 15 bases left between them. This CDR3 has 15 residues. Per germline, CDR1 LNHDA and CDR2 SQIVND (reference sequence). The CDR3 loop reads CASSSTTGFNSPLHF. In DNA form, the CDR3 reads TGTGCCAGTAGTTCTACCACAGGGTTCAATTCACCCCTCCACTTT.

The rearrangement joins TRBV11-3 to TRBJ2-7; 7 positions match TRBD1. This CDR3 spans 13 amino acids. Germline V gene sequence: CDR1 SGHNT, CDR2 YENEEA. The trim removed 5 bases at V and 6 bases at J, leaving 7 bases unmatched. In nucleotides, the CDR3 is TGTGCCAGCAGCCCCAGGGGGACCACCGAGCAGTACTTC. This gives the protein CASSPRGTTEQYF. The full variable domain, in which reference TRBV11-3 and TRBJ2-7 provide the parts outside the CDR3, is EAGVVQSPRYKIIEKKQPVAFWCNPISGHNTLYWYLQNLGQGPELLIRYENEEAVDDSQLPKDRFSAERLKGVDSTLKIQPAELGDSAVYLCASSPRGTTEQYFGPGTRLTVT.

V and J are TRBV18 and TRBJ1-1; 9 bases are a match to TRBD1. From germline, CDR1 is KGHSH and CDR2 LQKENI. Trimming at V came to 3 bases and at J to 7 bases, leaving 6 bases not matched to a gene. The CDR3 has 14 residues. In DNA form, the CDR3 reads TGTGCCAGCTCACCGGGACAGGGAATGATTGAAGCTTTCTTT. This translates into CASSPGQGMIEAFF. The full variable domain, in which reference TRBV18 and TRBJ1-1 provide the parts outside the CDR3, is NAGVMQNPRHLVRRRGQEARLRCSPMKGHSHVYWYRQLPEEGLKFMVYLQKENIIDESGMPKERFSAEFPKEGPSILRIQQVVRGDSAAYFCASSPGQGMIEAFFGQGTRLTVV.

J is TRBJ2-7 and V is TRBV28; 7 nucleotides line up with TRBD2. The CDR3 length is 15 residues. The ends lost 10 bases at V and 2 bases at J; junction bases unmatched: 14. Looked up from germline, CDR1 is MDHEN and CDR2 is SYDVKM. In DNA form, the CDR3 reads TGTGCCACCGATGAACCGGGACTACGACCCTACGAGCAGTACTTC. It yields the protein CATDEPGLRPYEQYF.

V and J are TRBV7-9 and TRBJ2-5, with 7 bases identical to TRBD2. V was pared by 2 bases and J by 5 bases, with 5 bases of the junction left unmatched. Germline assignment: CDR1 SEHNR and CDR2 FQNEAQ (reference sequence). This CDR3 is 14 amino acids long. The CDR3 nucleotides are TGTGCCAGCAGCTTAAGGCGGGAGAAGGAGACCCAGTACTTC. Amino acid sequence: CASSLRREKETQYF.

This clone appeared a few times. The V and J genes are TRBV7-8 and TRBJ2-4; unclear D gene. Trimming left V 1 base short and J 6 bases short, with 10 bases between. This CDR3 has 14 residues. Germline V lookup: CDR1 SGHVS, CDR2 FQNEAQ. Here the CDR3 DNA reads TGTGCCAGCAGCTTAGGTCTAGGTCTAAACATTCAGTACTTC. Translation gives CASSLGLGLNIQYF.

The CDR3 is CASRPTGVHSPLHF. The CDR3 DNA follows: TGTGCCAGCCGACCAACGGGGGTGCATTCACCCCTCCACTTT. The V gene is TRBV2, the J gene TRBJ1-6, with D maybe TRBD1 (5 bases). Germline V gene data show CDR1 as SNHLY and CDR2 as FYNNEI. The CDR3 extends over 14 amino acids. The V end lost 8 bases, the J end lost 8 bases, and 16 bases lay between the germline ends.

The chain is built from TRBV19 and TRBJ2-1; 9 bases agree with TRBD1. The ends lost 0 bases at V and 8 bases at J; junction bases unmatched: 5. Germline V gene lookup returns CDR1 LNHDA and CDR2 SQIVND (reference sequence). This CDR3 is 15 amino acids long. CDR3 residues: CASSIDKGQGYEQFF. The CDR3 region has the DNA TGTGCCAGTAGTATAGATAAGGGACAGGGCTATGAGCAGTTCTTC.

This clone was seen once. In nucleotides, the CDR3 is TGTGCCACCAGCAGGGGGACTAGCGGGAATGAGCAGTTCTTC. This translates into CATSRGTSGNEQFF. The chain recombines TRBV15 with TRBJ2-1, with 12 positions matching TRBD2. The CDR3 spans 14 residues. J gave up 7 bases and V 3 bases, and 1 base lay outside the gene matches. Germline-derived CDR1 and CDR2 are LNHNV and YYDKDF (reference sequence).

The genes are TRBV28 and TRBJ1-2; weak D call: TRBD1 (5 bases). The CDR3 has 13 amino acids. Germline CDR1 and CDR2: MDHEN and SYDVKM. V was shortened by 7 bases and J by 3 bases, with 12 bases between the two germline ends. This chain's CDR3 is CASTPGGHYGYTF. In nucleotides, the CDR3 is TGTGCCAGCACCCCGGGGGGACACTATGGCTACACCTTC.

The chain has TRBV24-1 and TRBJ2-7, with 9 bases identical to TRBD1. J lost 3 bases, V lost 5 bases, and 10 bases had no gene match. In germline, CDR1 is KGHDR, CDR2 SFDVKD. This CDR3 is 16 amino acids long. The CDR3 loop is CATSASSGQGFYEQYF. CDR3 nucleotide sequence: TGTGCCACCAGTGCCTCTTCGGGACAGGGTTTCTACGAGCAGTACTTC.

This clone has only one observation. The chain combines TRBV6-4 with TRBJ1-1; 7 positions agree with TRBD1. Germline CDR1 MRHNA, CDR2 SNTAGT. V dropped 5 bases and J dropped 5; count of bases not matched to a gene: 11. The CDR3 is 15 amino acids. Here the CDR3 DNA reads TGTGCCAGCAGTCCCTGGGACAGCGGGTGGACTGAAGCTTTCTTT. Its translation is CASSPWDSGWTEAFF.

The CDR3 loop reads CASSPPTVFYNEQFF. Written as DNA, the CDR3 is TGTGCCAGCTCACCACCCACAGTGTTCTACAATGAGCAGTTCTTC. The chain couples TRBV18 to TRBJ2-1; the D is unclear. Looked up from germline, CDR1 is KGHSH and CDR2 is LQKENI. The CDR3 contains 15 residues. Trimming pared 0 bases from V and 3 bases from J, leaving 9 bases between. Combining the CDR3 with reference TRBV18 and TRBJ2-1 gives the whole variable domain NAGVMQNPRHLVRRRGQEARLRCSPMKGHSHVYWYRQLPEEGLKFMVYLQKENIIDESGMPKERFSAEFPKEGPSILRIQQVVRGDSAAYFCASSPPTVFYNEQFFGPGTRLTVL.

CDR3 DNA sequence: TGCGCCAGCAGCTTGGTAGCGGGAGTTGTGGATACGCAGTATTTT. This codes for CASSLVAGVVDTQYF. The V gene is TRBV5-1, the J gene TRBJ2-3; 9 bases fit TRBD2. The V and J ends lost 0 bases and 6 bases, in that order; junction bases with no gene match: 5. The CDR3 runs 15 residues. Germline CDR1 SGHRS, CDR2 YFSETQ.